These T cell receptor beta chains were read from a single sample in a study of blood T cell repertoires in COVID-19. The method was immunoSEQ multiplex PCR; TCRdb's version includes in-frame clones alone and lacks a portion of them. The sample gives nearly 60,000 clones, approximately 81% of which show up once; roughly 4.7% is in the top ten. The specimen was peripheral blood. The receptors come from a middle-aged man with active COVID-19. CDR3s include the opening cysteine and the closing phenylalanine or tryptophan. The D gene is left open where the match is weak. Size values are once, few and many counts, or a class for expanded clones, and some rows have none.

>TRBD2|TRBV5-1|TRBJ2-3|NA
CASTKFSSGRADTQYF
TGCGCCAGCACCAAATTTTCTAGCGGGAGGGCAGATACGCAGTATTTT
>NA|TRBV18|TRBJ1-2|NA
CASSPPAGIYGYTF
TGTGCCAGCTCACCACCGGCGGGGATCTATGGCTACACCTTC
>NA|TRBV5-1|TRBJ2-3|NA
CASSLGALDTQYF
TGCGCCAGCAGCTTGGGGGCCCTTGATACGCAGTATTTT
>TRBD1|TRBV7-2|TRBJ2-1|NA
CASSLRQGAPEQFF
TGTGCCAGCAGCTTGAGACAGGGGGCCCCTGAGCAGTTCTTC
>TRBD1|TRBV19|TRBJ2-7|NA
CASRRRNRGIDEQYF
TGTGCCAGTAGGCGCCGGAACAGGGGAATCGACGAGCAGTACTTC
>TRBD2|TRBV18|TRBJ2-1|NA
CASSPGTSGGTHNEQFF
TGTGCCAGCTCACCAGGGACTAGCGGGGGCACACACAATGAGCAGTTCTTC
>TRBD2|TRBV3-1/TRBV3-2|TRBJ2-7|NA
CASSYGGGYEQYF
TGTGCCAGCAGCTATGGGGGGGGATACGAGCAGTACTTC
>NA|TRBV5-4|TRBJ1-2|NA
CASSQGLKNYGYTF
TGTGCCAGCAGCCAGGGACTGAAGAACTATGGCTACACCTTC
>TRBD2|TRBV18|TRBJ2-7|NA
CASSPRSSGSSYEQYF
TGTGCCAGCTCACCACGGAGTAGCGGGAGCTCCTACGAGCAGTACTTC
>TRBD1|TRBV3-1/TRBV3-2|TRBJ2-7|once
CASSPRDRLDEQYF
TGTGCCAGCAGCCCCCGGGACAGGCTCGACGAGCAGTACTTC
>NA|TRBV10-3|TRBJ2-7|NA
CAISDPWGAGPAQYF
TGTGCCATCAGTGATCCCTGGGGCGCAGGGCCCGCGCAGTACTTC
>TRBD1|TRBV5-4|TRBJ2-5|NA
CASSQDWTGQETQYF
TGTGCCAGCAGCCAGGATTGGACAGGACAAGAGACCCAGTACTTC
>TRBD2|TRBV4-2|TRBJ2-7|few
CASSPAGTSVEQYF
TGTGCCAGCAGCCCTGCCGGGACTAGCGTCGAGCAGTACTTC
>NA|TRBV19|TRBJ2-2|NA
CASSIVGAGELFF
TGTGCCAGTAGTATAGTGGGCGCCGGGGAGCTGTTTTTT
>TRBD2|TRBV7-3|TRBJ2-1|once
CASSPGGSYNEQFF
TGTGCCAGCAGCCCCGGGGGGTCCTACAATGAGCAGTTCTTC
>TRBD2|TRBV7-8|TRBJ2-1|NA
CASTRGREGSWSYNEQFF
TGTGCCAGCACCCGAGGGCGGGAGGGTTCTTGGTCCTACAATGAGCAGTTCTTC
>NA|TRBV28|TRBJ2-7|NA
CASTGVPGRSYEQYF
TGTGCCAGCACCGGGGTTCCGGGAAGGTCCTACGAGCAGTACTTC
>TRBD2|TRBV27|TRBJ2-7|NA
CASSLSTSGRTSPYEQYF
TGTGCCAGCAGTTTATCTACTAGCGGGAGAACTTCTCCATACGAGCAGTACTTC